Following are 4 T cell receptor beta chains from one sample sequenced in a study of shared clonotypes between healthy human individuals. Assay used: immunoSEQ multiplex PCR; TCRdb lists only in-frame clones, some missing. The data show fewer than 1.8 million clones, 97% to 99% seen once. Sequences were obtained from naive CD4+ T cells sorted from blood. As to subset: CD45RA+ positively selected. All receptors derive from a man between 25 and 39 years old in good health.

J is TRBJ2-7 and V is TRBV25-1, with D unresolved. CDR1 and CDR2 (germline): MGHDK, SYGVNS. V was pared by 6 bases and J by 5 bases, with 11 bases between. This CDR3 is built from 12 residues. CDR3 in DNA: TGTGCCAGCAGCAATAGTGGTAACGAGCAGTACTTC. Encoded protein: CASSNSGNEQYF.

The CDR3 reads CASSQAGAGGHEQYF. The CDR3 nucleotides are TGTGCCAGCAGCCAGGCCGGAGCGGGAGGCCACGAGCAGTACTTC. The rearrangement links TRBV7-2 to TRBJ2-7, with 9 bases identical to TRBD2. Trimming cost V 5 bases and J 5 bases; bases outside gene matches: 10. Germline lookup yields CDR1 SGHTA and CDR2 FQGNSA. There are 15 residues in the CDR3. The entire variable domain, with the rest obtained from reference TRBV7-2 and TRBJ2-7, is as follows: GAGVSQSPSNKVTEKGKDVELRCDPISGHTALYWYRQSLGQGLEFLIYFQGNSAPDKSGLPSDRFSAERTGGSVSTLTIQRTQQEDSAVYLCASSQAGAGGHEQYFGPGTRLTVT.

This rearrangement joins TRBV9 to TRBJ2-2, with D unresolved. The germline V and J ends were trimmed by 0 bases and 4 bases, with 10 bases remaining between them. CDR1 and CDR2 (germline): SGDLS, YYNGEE. The CDR3 length is 15 residues. This CDR3 is CASSVGPTGTGELFF. The CDR3 bases are TGTGCCAGCAGCGTAGGACCCACCGGCACCGGGGAGCTGTTTTTT.

This sequence joins TRBV9 and TRBJ2-1; the D gene is possibly TRBD2 (6 bases). Germline V gene lookup returns CDR1 SGDLS and CDR2 YYNGEE. This CDR3 region has 14 residues. V was pared by 0 bases and J by 9 bases, with 13 bases between. In nucleotides, the CDR3 is TGTGCCAGCAGCGTAGGACCCCCCGGGGGTGAGCAGTTCTTC. Its protein is CASSVGPPGGEQFF.